This T cell receptor (beta chain) appears in the sequencing data of a study of shared clonotypes between healthy human individuals. The CDR3 covers 13 residues. Germline V gene data show CDR1 as MDHEN and CDR2 as SYDVKM. The junction had 3 bases not matched to a gene; V was cut back by 6 bases and J by 2 bases. To note about this clone: Its antigen is not known.

Sequenced by immunoSEQ multiplex PCR; TCRdb stores in-frame clones only, minus some. The sample lists approximately 180,000 clones; roughly 91% were seen once. General observations from the study: Clonotype sharing across several donors was observed for around 5% of naive CD4 clonotypes. There were few donors, and this limited the genetic and exposure-history diversity represented.

The source is a woman aged 25-40 years in good health. V gene TRBV28 combines with J gene TRBJ2-7; 8 bases are shared with TRBD2. Sample: naive CD4+ T cells sorted from blood. Subset meaning: CD45RA+ positively selected. CDR3 sequence reads: CASRWRGAYEQYF. CDR3 coding DNA: TGTGCCAGCAGGTGGCGGGGGGCCTACGAGCAGTACTTC.